One TCR beta chain is described in this entry. Its antigen is not yet known. Per-base qualities were not stored, and no clone one base away is much larger. CD8 naive samples were CD45RO-negative cells positively selected for CCR7, giving a CD45RA+CCR7+ population that excluded TemRA cells. The donors were healthy, HIV-negative adults with no recently reported acute infections or vaccinations. All donors were Caucasian adults living in Nashville, Tennessee, USA. Blood was collected by leukapheresis, and PBMCs were isolated by Ficoll-Histopaque density gradient centrifugation and then cryopreserved in liquid nitrogen vapor phase. Analytical flow cytometry was used to check the purity and quantity of every magnetically sorted T cell population. Genomic DNA was isolated from each sorted fraction and quantified by UV absorbance on a Nanodrop 2000c. The data derive from a study of shared clonotypes between healthy human individuals (TCRdb year 2020). As for the study more broadly: The cohort comprised a couple of women and a few men aged 18 to 49 years. For each donor, CD4 naive and CD4 memory were each given three plates, CD8 naive was given two plates, and CD8 memory was given one plate. To estimate repertoire size and how much clonotype sharing occurs between individuals, the study deeply sequenced the blood TCR repertoires of a handful of healthy adults. Libraries were prepared and TCR repertoires were sequenced by different laboratories using diverse techniques, in order to increase sequencing depth and limit assay-specific biases. Each donor's leukapheresis produced roughly between roughly 0.9 and 8.9 billion PBMCs. What the research found in general, with its limitations: Estimated clonotype richness was generally larger for naive than for memory subsets. Pairwise subsampling indicated that sequencing depth was expected to affect the degree of clonotype sharing among donors. Sampling was limited to blood, and TCR repertoires in tissue likely differ from TCR repertoires in blood. Incomplete sequencing was indicated by rarefaction of sorted-subset datasets, despite the large sequencing depth. Clonotypes shared by all four sorted-subset donors showed higher generation probabilities than non-shared clonotypes. When a handful of donors were compared, the shared fraction of clonotypes was around 4.6% for naive CD4, about 4% for naive CD8, about 2.4% for memory CD4, and about 0.36% for memory CD8. Because the study included only a small number of donors, the genetic and exposure-history diversity represented was limited.

TCR CDR3 regions were amplified from genomic DNA by multiplex PCR using the deep immunoSEQ assay. Extracted genomic DNA from each cell subset was distributed evenly across all wells of several immunoSEQ 96-well plates, and each plate was treated as a replicate. For sorted subsets, 200 to 250 ng genomic DNA, equal to 30,000 to 35,000 T cell genomes, was loaded into each replicate PCR. The purified libraries were quantified using a Qubit 3.0 fluorometer, sized with a Bioanalyzer 2100, and then quantified again using the KAPA Library Quantification kit. Every immunoSEQ 96-well plate was sequenced on a separate single-read 150-cycle Illumina NextSeq 550 flow cell. In the authors' own workflow: The immunoSEQ output contained only junctional sequences without quality scores, so filtering could not match that applied to full-length reads. Sequences were annotated with PyIR, a Python wrapper for IgBLAST v1.9, using IMGT germline references to assign V/J genes and CDR3. Reads were filtered out if the reads had weak V/J assignments (E-value above 1e-6), no CDR3, stop codons, out-of-frame junctions, or ambiguous translated residues. V3J clonotypes were defined by identical inferred V gene, J gene, and CDR3 amino acid sequence. Percentage overlap between repertoires was calculated by dividing the number of shared unique clonotypes by the size of the smaller repertoire. Three approaches were used to assess repertoire richness: RTK rarefaction, the Chao1 estimator, and Recon v2.1 estimates of unobserved clonotypes. For all TCRbeta clonotypes obtained by the gDNA method from a handful of donors, generation probabilities were computed with OLGA. TCRdb re-hosts the immuneACCESS table, in-frame sequences only. Its copies lack some clones; in the studies checked, an unresolved V gene accounts for under half of them, and the cause for the rest is not known. The DNA was the basis for D and trimming; V, J and clone size are from that table. In all, the sample holds 2 million to 2.5 million clones, and about 93% of those were seen once. The top ten clonotypes cover about 1.8% of the sample.

From the germline V gene (reference sequence), CDR1 is MNHEY and CDR2 is SMNVEV. V is clipped by 1 base and J by 5 bases, and the sequence between their germline boundaries is 9 bases long. Reading from cysteine to phenylalanine, the CDR3 counts 14 amino acids. Only CDR3 DNA is held: 42 bases, read in frame from base 1. This receptor chain uses TRBV27 and TRBJ2-1, with the D gene uncertain. This clonotype was sampled from a man between 18 and 35 years old in good health. Some clones in this sample may be carry-over from other donors' samples. Input material: naive CD8+ T cells from PBMCs. The cell subset or site label, read with the paper, signifies: CD45RA+CCR7+. In nucleotide form, the sequence is TGTGCCAGCAGTTTATGGCCACTGAACAATGAGCAGTTCTTC. Its protein is CASSLWPLNNEQFF.